The sequence of this TCR beta chain was determined in a study of blood T cells in healthy people across ages. Study-wide findings and caveats: Since the PBMCs were unsorted, naive and antigen-experienced cells could not be conclusively compared. Age advanced and TCR beta diversity per million T cells fell, roughly linearly.

In the case of this clonotype: Its antigen is unknown.

V dropped 8 bases and J dropped 13 bases, with 30 bases sitting between them. The CDR3 is made up of 16 amino acids. Alongside a J-beta primer mix, a sample-barcoded 5' primer served in a second PCR lasting 7 to 11 cycles. Researchers report that a template-switch adaptor with 12 random nucleotides tagged each cDNA molecule. Each CDR3 protein gets one entry after TCRdb re-called the 5' RACE reads with MiXCR. The sample contains about 1.6 million distinct CDR3 sequences, about 35% of which appear only once. Each donor gave 9.5 to 10 milliliters of peripheral blood. This rearrangement joins TRBV12-3 or TRBV12-4 to TRBJ2-4; perhaps D is TRBD1 or TRBD2 (5 bases each). Material: blood. The TCR comes from a woman aged 25 to 39 in good health. The CDR3 nucleotides read TGTGCCAGCTCCAATGGGGGAGAGAAACCCTACAATGAGCAGTACTTC. Encoded protein: CASSNGGEKPYNEQYF.